The 16 T cell receptor beta chains listed next were all sequenced from one sample in a study of blood T cell repertoires in COVID-19. Method: immunoSEQ multiplex PCR; TCRdb's copy keeps in-frame clones and lacks some. The repertoire has some 57,000 clones, approximately 85% of them found once; the top ten carry 20% to 25%. The sample comprised peripheral blood. The origin of the receptors is a woman older than 75 with acute or convalescent COVID-19.

The chain recombines TRBV7-9 with TRBJ1-1; 9 positions match TRBD1. J lost 3 bases, V lost 4 bases, and 3 bases had no gene match. There are 14 residues in the CDR3. Germline CDR1 and CDR2: SEHNR and FQNEAQ (reference sequence). The CDR3: CASSSDRGDTEAFF. CDR3 DNA: TGTGCCAGCAGCTCCGACAGGGGGGACACTGAAGCTTTCTTT. Variable domain in full (rest from reference TRBV7-9 and TRBJ1-1): DTGVSQNPRHKITKRGQNVTFRCDPISEHNRLYWYRQTLGQGPEFLTYFQNEAQLEKSRLLSDRFSAERPKGSFSTLEIQRTEQGDSAMYLCASSSDRGDTEAFFGQGTRLTVV.

The V call is TRBV18, the J call TRBJ1-4, with D perhaps TRBD1 (5 bases). The CDR3 extends over 15 amino acids. Deletions cut 1 base from V and 3 bases from J, with 9 bases between. Germline CDR1 and CDR2: KGHSH and LQKENI. The CDR3 coding sequence is TGTGCCAGCTCACCACAGGGAGGGGCTAATGAAAAACTGTTTTTT. The encoded protein is CASSPQGGANEKLFF. Based on the CDR3 plus reference TRBV18 and TRBJ1-4, the full variable domain is NAGVMQNPRHLVRRRGQEARLRCSPMKGHSHVYWYRQLPEEGLKFMVYLQKENIIDESGMPKERFSAEFPKEGPSILRIQQVVRGDSAAYFCASSPQGGANEKLFFGSGTQLSVL.

V and J are TRBV29-1 and TRBJ2-1; 9 nucleotides line up with TRBD2. Trimming removed 6 bases from V and 4 bases from J; junction bases left unmatched: 1. The CDR3 runs 12 residues. The germline V gene encodes CDR1 SQVTM and CDR2 ANQGSEA. The CDR3 loop is CSVTSGYNEQFF. In DNA, the CDR3 is TGCAGCGTGACTAGCGGTTACAATGAGCAGTTCTTC.

The V and J genes are TRBV11-2 and TRBJ2-2; TRBD2 agrees at 9 bases. The CDR3 has 17 amino acids. Germline V gives CDR1 SGHAT, CDR2 FQNNGV. V was pared by 5 bases and J by 6 bases, with 13 bases of the junction left unmatched. The CDR3, as DNA: TGTGCCAGCAGCGCTCGACTTCAAAGCGGGAGGCCCGGGGAGCTGTTTTTT. Encoded protein: CASSARLQSGRPGELFF.

This chain links TRBV10-3 with TRBJ1-6, with TRBD1 matching 7 bases. V was pared by 6 bases and J by 10 bases, with 9 bases of the junction left unmatched. Germline assignment: CDR1 ENHRY and CDR2 SYGVKD. The CDR3 loop spans 14 amino acids. CDR3 residues: CAIRRDSRGSPLHF. In nucleotides, the CDR3 is TGTGCCATCAGGAGGGACAGTAGAGGCTCACCCCTCCACTTT.

The chain couples TRBV3-1 (or the pseudogene TRBV3-2) to TRBJ1-2; 10 bases agree with TRBD1. The CDR3 loop spans 13 amino acids. CDR1 is LGHDT, CDR2 YNNKEL, per germline (reference sequence). V dropped 3 bases and J dropped 6; count of bases not matched to a gene: 1. Here the CDR3 DNA reads TGTGCCAGCAGCCAGACAGGGGGCGATGGCTACACCTTC. Translating gives CASSQTGGDGYTF.

The chain has TRBV14 and TRBJ2-5; 7 bases line up with TRBD1. CDR3 length: 14 residues. Germline V lookup: CDR1 SGHDN, CDR2 FVKESK. The trim removed 3 bases at V and 4 bases at J, leaving 5 bases unmatched. CDR3 sequence (DNA): TGTGCCAGCAGCCAGAGACAGGGAAGAGAGACCCAGTACTTC. Translating gives CASSQRQGRETQYF.

DNA for the CDR3: TGCAGCGTGCCCGCAACAGGGATTAACTATGGCTACACCTTC. Protein: CSVPATGINYGYTF. The V gene is TRBV29-1, the J gene TRBJ1-2; TRBD1 might be the D (6 bases). Looked up from germline, CDR1 is SQVTM and CDR2 is ANQGSEA. V lost 6 bases to trimming and J lost 1 base, with 15 bases between them. The CDR3 spans 14 residues.

V usage is TRBV11-2 and J usage is TRBJ2-7, with 10 bases aligning to TRBD1. The germline V gene has CDR1 SGHAT and CDR2 FQNNGV. CDR3 length: 14 residues. V lost 6 bases and J lost 2; bases outside the gene matches: 4. The CDR3 here is CASRAGQGAYEQYV. The CDR3 DNA reads TGTGCCAGCAGAGCCGGACAGGGGGCCTACGAGCAGTACGTC.

The V gene is TRBV6-5, the J gene TRBJ1-1; D is ambiguous. The CDR3 has 15 residues. CDR1 is MNHEY and CDR2 is SVGAGI in the germline V gene. Trimming pared 2 bases from V and 3 bases from J, leaving 13 bases between. CDR3 amino acids: CASSYTRRGDTEAFF. The CDR3 DNA reads as TGTGCCAGCAGTTACACACGCCGGGGTGACACTGAAGCTTTCTTT.

The V and J genes are TRBV29-1 and TRBJ2-1, with TRBD1 matching 9 bases. The V and J ends lost 4 bases and 5 bases, in that order; junction bases with no gene match: 12. Germline V gives CDR1 SQVTM, CDR2 ANQGSEA. The CDR3 extends over 16 amino acids. Written as DNA, the CDR3 is TGCAGCGTTGGGGACAGGGTCCTTGTGATTCACAATGAGCAGTTCTTC. As protein: CSVGDRVLVIHNEQFF.

The chain combines TRBV24-1 with TRBJ2-1, with D perhaps matching TRBD2 (5 bases). The germline V gene encodes CDR1 KGHDR and CDR2 SFDVKD. With 7 bases removed from V and 9 bases from J, the gap between germline ends came to 9 bases. This CDR3 comprises 11 residues. The CDR3 DNA sequence: TGTGCCACCAGACAAGGGAGTGAGCAGTTCTTC. This encodes CATRQGSEQFF.

The genes are TRBV5-6 and TRBJ2-2; 7 nucleotides agree with TRBD1. V trimming: 4 bases; J trimming: 6 bases; junction bases outside the gene matches: 3. CDR1 and CDR2 from the germline V gene are SGHDT and YYEEEE. CDR3 length: 13 residues. In nucleotides, the CDR3 is TGTGCCAGCAGCCTAACAGGGGCCGGGGAGCTGTTTTTT. This gives the protein CASSLTGAGELFF.

The CDR3 DNA reads as TGTGCCAGCAGCGTAGTAGGTCAGCGGGAGGGTGAGCAGTTCTTC. This codes for CASSVVGQREGEQFF. This sequence joins TRBV9 and TRBJ2-1; 10 nucleotides agree with TRBD2. The CDR3 runs 15 residues. The germline V gene has CDR1 SGDLS and CDR2 YYNGEE. J gave up 9 bases and V 0 bases, and 6 bases lay outside the gene matches.

The CDR3 is CASSEEGEKLFF. As DNA, the CDR3 is TGTGCCAGCAGCGAAGAGGGTGAAAAACTGTTTTTT. The chain has TRBV7-8 and TRBJ1-4; D is unclear. The CDR3 has 12 amino acids. Germline loops: CDR1 SGHVS, CDR2 FQNEAQ. With 5 bases removed from V and 7 bases from J, the gap between germline ends came to 8 bases.

This chain joins TRBV10-3 and TRBJ1-2; D not resolved. Trimming removed 6 bases at V and 2 bases at J, with 7 bases between. The CDR3 runs 12 residues. CDR1 is ENHRY, CDR2 SYGVKD, per germline. The CDR3 DNA reads TGTGCCATCAGCACAGAGAACTATGGCTACACCTTC. It translates to CAISTENYGYTF.